The T cell receptor (beta chain) under discussion was sequenced for a study of technical replicates of blood from a handful of donors. The table came from immunoSEQ multiplex PCR; TCRdb's copy has only in-frame clones and leaves some out. Of around 53,000 clones in the sample, 70% to 90% are singletons; the top ten hold approximately 5.4%. The sequence derives from a human donor in good health. Some clones in this sample may be carry-over from other donors' samples. The source material was PBMCs.

The CDR3 loop is CASSPDRGQFSPLHF. CDR3 in DNA: TGTGCCAGCAGCCCCGACAGGGGGCAATTCTCACCCCTCCACTTT. The V gene is TRBV5-4, the J gene TRBJ1-6, with 10 bases identical to TRBD1. Per the germline V gene, CDR1 is SGHNT and CDR2 is YYREEE (reference sequence). V shed 4 bases, J shed 10 bases, and the junction held 8 bases outside the gene matches. The CDR3 extends over 15 amino acids.